Listed here are 5 T cell receptor beta chains from one sample, sequenced in a study of Tregs in tolerant kidney transplant recipients. The repertoire was sequenced with immunoSEQ multiplex PCR; TCRdb's copy has only in-frame clones and lacks some. Here the sample table reports under 30,000 clones. Related graft donors supplied nonmyeloablative bone marrow transplants, and mixed chimerism was transient. The source was CD4+ T cells from blood (PBMCs), collected 6 months after the transplant. The receptors stem from a human patient who received a combined kidney and bone marrow transplant. Some T cells may be the graft donor's.

A note on this clone: The read ends 3 residues early relative to the CDR3; the germline J gene fills the gap. This chain joins TRBV10-3 and TRBJ2-3, with 12 nucleotides matching TRBD1. The germline CDR1 and CDR2 sequences are ENHRY and SYGVKD. CDR3 length: 16 residues. The J segment lost 4 bases and the V segment lost 6 bases, leaving 8 bases of the junction unmatched. This CDR3 is CAISPGTGGAADTQYF. Partial CDR3 DNA: TGTGCCATCAGCCCCGGGACAGGGGGCGCGGCAGATACG.

Note on this clone: The read comes to an end 3 residues before the CDR3 does, leaving the germline J gene to fill in the end. The chain recombines TRBV7-7 with TRBJ2-1; perhaps TRBD1 as D (5 bases). The germline V and J ends were trimmed by 8 bases and 5 bases, with 13 bases remaining between them. CDR3 length equals 13 residues. CDR1 and CDR2 (germline): SSHAT, FNYEAQ (reference sequence). The covered CDR3 bases are TGTGCCAGCGGAAGGGGCCCCAACAATGAG. Amino acids: CASGRGPNNE. The CDR3, in full, reads CASGRGPNNEQFF. The full variable domain, in which reference TRBV7-7 and TRBJ2-1 provide the parts outside the CDR3, is GAGVSQSPRYKVTKRGQDVTLRCDPISSHATLYWYQQALGQGPEFLTYFNYEAQPDKSGLPSDRFSAERPEGSISTLTIQRTEQRDSAMYRCASGRGPNNEQFFGPGTRLTVL.

Concerning this clone: The read ends 3 residues early relative to the CDR3; the germline J gene fills the gap. This chain links TRBV7-6 with TRBJ2-7, with TRBD1 matching 8 bases. Germline V lookup: CDR1 SGHVS, CDR2 FNYEAQ. The V and J ends lost 3 bases and 0 bases, in that order; junction bases with no gene match: 10. This CDR3 region has 17 residues. The sequenced part of the CDR3 DNA is TGTGCCAGCAGCTTGGGTCCGACAGGGGCAGGCTCCTACGAG. Translation: CASSLGPTGAGSYE. The whole CDR3 sequence is CASSLGPTGAGSYEQYF.

Concerning this clone itself: The observed sequence ends 3 residues before the CDR3 terminus, with the missing tail filled in from the germline J gene. V is TRBV20-1 and J is TRBJ2-3; D unresolved. The CDR3 spans 12 residues. The ends were cut back, 7 bases at V and 0 bases at J, with 8 bases in the middle. Germline assignment: CDR1 DFQATT and CDR2 SNEGSKA (reference sequence). This CDR3 reads CSVRTSTDTQYF. The DNA read from the CDR3 is TGCAGTGTTCGAACTAGCACAGATACG.

Concerning this clone itself: The read terminates 3 residues ahead of where the CDR3 ends, so the germline J gene completes it. The chain recombines TRBV7-9 with TRBJ2-1, with a tentative D call TRBD2 (5 bases). Germline V CDR1 and CDR2: SEHNR, FQNEAQ (reference sequence). V was pared by 2 bases and J by 5 bases, with 10 bases between. The CDR3 length is 14 residues. The CDR3 is CASSLRLADNEQFF. CDR3 DNA (partial): TGTGCCAGCAGCTTACGTCTAGCCGACAATGAG.